These 5 T cell receptor beta chains came from one sample sequenced in a study of OX40 agonist ivuxolimab in advanced cancers. The protocol used for the library was the immunoSEQ multiplex PCR assay. TCRdb took over this immuneACCESS table, retaining in-frame rearrangements with V and J assigned. Such tables are incomplete; in checked studies, under half of the missing clones stem from an unresolved V gene, and the remainder is unexplained. For this sample the table gives 50,000 to 70,000 clones, of which around 81% were detected only once. The ten largest account for under 3.5% of the sample. The sample here was CD4+ or CD8+ T cells sorted from blood, taken in a trial of the OX40 agonist ivuxolimab. These receptors were obtained from an adult with an advanced solid tumor such as melanoma, head and neck, liver or kidney cancer.

CDR3 in DNA: TGTGCCAGCTCACCCGGGACGGAAGAGACCCAGTACTTC. Amino acids: CASSPGTEETQYF. The rearrangement joins TRBV18 to TRBJ2-5; D may be TRBD1 or TRBD2 (5 bases each). There are 13 residues in the CDR3. In germline, CDR1 is KGHSH, CDR2 LQKENI. V dropped 3 bases and J dropped 3 bases, with 8 bases sitting between them.

This clone was seen once. The genes are TRBV19 and TRBJ1-5; no definite D call. V lost 6 bases to trimming and J lost 0 bases, with 6 bases between them. Per germline, CDR1 LNHDA and CDR2 SQIVND (reference sequence). This CDR3 is 13 amino acids long. CDR3 sequence reads: CASRQYSNQPQHF. CDR3 DNA: TGTGCCAGTAGGCAGTATAGCAATCAGCCCCAGCATTTT.

The chain has TRBV12-5 and TRBJ1-5; 10 nucleotides line up with TRBD1. The trim removed 1 base at V and 4 bases at J, leaving 7 bases unmatched. Per the germline V gene, CDR1 is LGHNT and CDR2 is FRNRAP. The CDR3 spans 17 residues. DNA of the CDR3: TGTGCTAGTGGTTTGGAGTTTATGGGACAGGGGAATCAGCCCCAGCATTTT. This gives the protein CASGLEFMGQGNQPQHF.

This clone was recorded only once. The chain carries TRBV7-9 and TRBJ1-2, with D perhaps TRBD1 (6 bases). This CDR3 region has 16 residues. Germline V CDR1 and CDR2: SEHNR, FQNEAQ (reference sequence). Deletions cut 4 bases from V and 4 bases from J, with 19 bases between. The CDR3 here is CASSSIGGQGSYGYTF. In nucleotides, the CDR3 is TGTGCCAGCAGCTCCATCGGAGGGCAGGGGAGCTATGGCTACACCTTC.

V and J are TRBV2 and TRBJ2-5; maybe TRBD1 (6 bases). V was shortened by 1 base and J by 4 bases, with 19 bases between the two germline ends. CDR1 and CDR2 (germline): SNHLY, FYNNEI. The CDR3 covers 17 residues. The DNA of the CDR3 is TGTGCCAGCAGTGAAGAGCTTCTTTGGGGGCCCCGAGAGACCCAGTACTTC. This sequence encodes CASSEELLWGPRETQYF.